This section outlines one T cell receptor (beta chain) sequence together with its context. Its target is unknown. The study ran its PCR with 60 Vbeta and 13 Jbeta primers. Data came from immunoSEQ multiplex PCR; TCRdb stores just in-frame clones and leaves some out. The data hold under 150,000 clones, with over 65% observed a single time. The data stem from a study of cytomegalovirus exposure and HLA in healthy donors. The study's findings and limits: High specificity and sensitivity for cytomegalovirus status were reported for the classifier.

Trimming cost V 6 bases and J 8 bases; bases outside gene matches: 12. Germline V gene lookup returns CDR1 SGDLS and CDR2 YYNGEE. The CDR3 covers 15 residues. The receptor comes from a male donor in good health and CMV-seronegative. The chain joins TRBV9 to TRBJ2-1, with 9 bases matching TRBD2. The sequenced sample consisted of PBMCs. The chain's CDR3 is CASTPSGVLDYEQFF. The DNA for the CDR3 is TGTGCCAGCACCCCTAGCGGGGTACTAGATTATGAGCAGTTCTTC.